This T cell receptor (beta chain) appears in the sequencing data of a study of vaccination and CD4 T cells after COVID-19. Study details: Cells were stimulated with overlapping spike peptides from SARS-CoV-2, HCoV-NL63, HCoV-OC43 and HCoV-229E.

This clonotype has a handful of counts. Its antigen is unidentified. V was shortened by 6 bases and J by 1 base, with 9 bases between the two germline ends. Germline CDR1 is MNHEY and CDR2 is SVGEGT. The CDR3 consists of 14 residues. General observations from the study: Nearly all convalescent vaccine-specific clones, 304 of 307, recognized only SARS-CoV-2 spike.

Cultured CD4+ T cell DNA was sequenced using the Oncomine TCR Beta short-read assay. Via MiXCR, TCRdb re-called the PCR reads, giving one row per CDR3 protein. The sample includes more than 13,000 distinct CDR3 sequences, more than 20% of them seen just once. The treatment: roughly 11-day PBMC culture with coronavirus spike peptide pools or control peptides (ViraFEST assay). The TCR was taken from a human donor with COVID-19. The sample consisted of cultured CD4+ T cells from blood. This sequence joins TRBV6-2 or TRBV6-3 and TRBJ2-2; maybe TRBD2 (5 bases). The CDR3 protein is CASRPGENTGELFF. DNA for the CDR3: TGTGCCAGCAGACCCGGGGAGAACACCGGGGAGCTGTTTTTT.